Given below is one T cell receptor beta chain in context. Its specificity is unknown. This sample stems from a study of blood T cells in healthy people across ages. CDR3 length: 15 residues. The V gene end was trimmed by 6 bases and the J gene end by 5 bases; junction bases not matched to a gene: 13. A second PCR, run for roughly 6 to 11 cycles, used a sample-barcoded 5' primer plus a J-beta primer mix. Carrying 12 random nucleotides, a template-switch adaptor labeled each individual cDNA molecule. One entry per CDR3 protein results from TCRdb running MiXCR on the 5' RACE reads. The data hold about 830,000 distinct CDR3 sequences, with approximately 65% observed a single time. General study points: Strong correlation existed between TCR beta diversity and naive T cell percentage.

Samples each had at least 5 micrograms of total RNA extracted. Specimen: blood. The receptor comes from a man aged 25 to 45 in good health. The chain recombines TRBV12-3 or TRBV12-4 with TRBJ2-7; 7 positions match TRBD2. Written as DNA, the CDR3 is TGTGCCAGCAGCGAAGGACGGGGGGATATCCACGAGCAGTACTTC. As protein: CASSEGRGDIHEQYF.